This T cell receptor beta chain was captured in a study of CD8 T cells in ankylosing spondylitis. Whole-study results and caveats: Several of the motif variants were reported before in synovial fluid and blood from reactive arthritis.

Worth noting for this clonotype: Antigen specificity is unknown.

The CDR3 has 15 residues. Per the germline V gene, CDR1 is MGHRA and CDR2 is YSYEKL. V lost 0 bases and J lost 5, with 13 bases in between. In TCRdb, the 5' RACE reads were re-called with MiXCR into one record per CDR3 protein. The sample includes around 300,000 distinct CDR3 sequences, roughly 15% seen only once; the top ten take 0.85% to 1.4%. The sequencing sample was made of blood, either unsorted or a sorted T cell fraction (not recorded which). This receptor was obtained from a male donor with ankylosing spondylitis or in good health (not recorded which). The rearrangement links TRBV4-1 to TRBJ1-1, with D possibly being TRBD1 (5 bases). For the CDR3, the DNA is TGCGCCAGCAGCCAAGATCAGGGTAAGGGAACTGAAGCTTTCTTT. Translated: CASSQDQGKGTEAFF.